The 3 T cell receptor beta chains presented below share a single source sample, sequenced in a study of PD-1 blockade in classical Hodgkin lymphoma. Sequencing was performed with immunoSEQ multiplex PCR; in TCRdb, only in-frame clones are kept and a portion is missing. Of some 19,000 clones listed, about 70% are singletons. Time point of the sample: cycle 4 day 1 (C4D1), after 6 weeks of nivolumab. In every patient, relapse followed autologous stem cell transplantation, while exposure to brentuximab vedotin differed. The input for sequencing was peripheral blood mononuclear cells (PBMCs), taken before the fourth cycle of nivolumab. All receptors come from a human donor with classical Hodgkin lymphoma.

The rearrangement uses TRBV7-8 and TRBJ1-5; weak D call: TRBD1 (6 bases). The CDR3 contains 16 residues. The V end was cut by 5 bases, the J end by 7 bases, with 21 bases between. CDR1 is SGHVS, CDR2 FQNEAQ, per germline. DNA for the CDR3: TGTGCCAGCAGCCACTCCGGGACAACCGGAGTACAGCCCCAGCATTTT. Its protein product is CASSHSGTTGVQPQHF.

The V call is TRBV19, the J call TRBJ1-5; possible D gene TRBD1, 6 bases. Germline V lookup: CDR1 LNHDA, CDR2 SQIVND (reference sequence). Trimming stripped 7 bases from V and 0 bases from J, with 13 bases between. This CDR3 comprises 15 residues. The CDR3 loop reads CASNRDTYSNQPQHF. CDR3 nucleotides: TGTGCCAGTAACAGGGACACCTATAGCAATCAGCCCCAGCATTTT.

The gene calls are TRBV11-3 and TRBJ2-1; D not resolved. Germline lookup yields CDR1 SGHNT and CDR2 YENEEA. This CDR3 region has 13 residues. Trimming cost V 3 bases and J 7 bases, with 10 bases left between them. Here the CDR3 DNA reads TGTGCCAGCAGCTTTGCTAGTACGAATGAGCAGTTCTTC. Amino acids: CASSFASTNEQFF.